The clone carrying this TCR beta chain was seen repeatedly, ten times or more. Its antigen is unidentified. The V and J ends lost 0 bases and 4 bases respectively, with 9 bases between them. The CDR3 is 14 residues long. The germline gives CDR1 LGHNA, CDR2 YNFKEQ. MiXCR, run by TCRdb on the reads, gives a single entry per CDR3 protein. The sample consists of approximately 750,000 distinct CDR3 sequences, roughly 36% of them appearing once. The record originates from a study of T cell repertoires in cytomegalovirus infection. Study background: In public TCR beta signatures, there were indications of both CMV infection and matching HLA type.

Overall study findings and caveats: HLA-C-restricted CMV-specific TCR beta clonotypes were dominant in the ex vivo response.

The J gene is TRBJ1-2, the V gene TRBV4-2; a possible D gene is TRBD1 (5 bases). Sequencing was carried out using PBMCs. The clonotype comes from a human donor in good health (CMV status not recorded). Some clones in this sample may be carry-over from other donors' samples. The CDR3 DNA reads TGTGCCAGCAGCCAAGATAGGGGTACCTATGGCTACACCTTC. It translates to CASSQDRGTYGYTF.